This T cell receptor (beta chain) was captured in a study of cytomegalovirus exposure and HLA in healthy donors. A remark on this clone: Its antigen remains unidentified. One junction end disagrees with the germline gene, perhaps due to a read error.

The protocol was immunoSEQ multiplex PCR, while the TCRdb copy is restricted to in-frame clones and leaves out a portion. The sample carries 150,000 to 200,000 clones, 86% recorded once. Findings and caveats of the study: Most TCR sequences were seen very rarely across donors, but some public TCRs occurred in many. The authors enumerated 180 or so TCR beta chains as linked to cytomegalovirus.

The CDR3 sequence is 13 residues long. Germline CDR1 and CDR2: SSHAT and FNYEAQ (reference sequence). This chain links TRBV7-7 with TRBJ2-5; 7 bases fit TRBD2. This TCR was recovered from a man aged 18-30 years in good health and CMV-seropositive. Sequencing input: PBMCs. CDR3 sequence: CASTLGEGKTQYF. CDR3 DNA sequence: TGTGCTAGCACCCTGGGGGAGGGAAAGACCCAGTACTTC.